Shown below are 9 T cell receptor beta chains from a single sample sequenced in a study of blood T cell repertoires in COVID-19. The repertoire was sequenced with immunoSEQ multiplex PCR; TCRdb's copy has only in-frame clones and lacks some. The sample has more than 95,000 clones, roughly 80% seen once; the top ten hold approximately 12%. The sample was peripheral blood. The receptor set was obtained from a human donor in a cohort sampled during active COVID-19.

This rearrangement joins TRBV9 to TRBJ2-2; D not certain. V was shortened by 0 bases and J by 6 bases, with 6 bases between the two germline ends. The CDR3 is 13 residues long. Looked up from germline, CDR1 is SGDLS and CDR2 is YYNGEE. The CDR3 DNA reads TGTGCCAGCAGCGTAGTGGCTTCCGGGGAGCTGTTTTTT. This translates into CASSVVASGELFF.

This rearrangement joins TRBV18 to TRBJ1-5, with TRBD1 identical over 7 bases. Germline-derived CDR1 and CDR2 are KGHSH and LQKENI. The ends lost 3 bases at V and 6 bases at J; junction bases unmatched: 2. CDR3 length equals 13 residues. CDR3 DNA sequence: TGTGCCAGCTCACCCGACAGGGTTCAGCCCCAGCATTTT. Translation: CASSPDRVQPQHF.

The V gene is TRBV19, the J gene TRBJ1-5; D perhaps matches TRBD1 (5 bases). Per the germline V gene, CDR1 is LNHDA and CDR2 is SQIVND (reference sequence). The V end was cut by 7 bases, the J end by 2 bases, with 15 bases between. The CDR3 sequence is 15 residues long. CDR3 nucleotides: TGTGCCAGTACTTCAGGGTTGATAGGCAATCAGCCCCAGCATTTT. It is translated as CASTSGLIGNQPQHF.

V is TRBV6-6 and J is TRBJ2-7; TRBD1 matches at 7 bases. CDR1 and CDR2 from the germline V gene are MNHNY and SVGAGI (reference sequence). V trimming: 5 bases; J trimming: 0 bases; junction bases outside the gene matches: 4. The CDR3 runs 14 residues. Here the CDR3 DNA reads TGTGCCAGCAGTCAACGGGACAGCTCCTACGAGCAGTACTTC. It is translated as CASSQRDSSYEQYF.

The rearrangement links TRBV10-3 to TRBJ2-7; perhaps TRBD1 as D (6 bases). V lost 6 bases and J 3 bases, leaving 15 bases between the germline ends. The CDR3 length is 14 residues. CDR1 ENHRY and CDR2 SYGVKD come from the germline V gene. DNA for the CDR3: TGTGCCATCAGCCCCACAGGGCCCGGCTACGAGCAGTACTTC. Translation: CAISPTGPGYEQYF.

This chain joins TRBV5-1 and TRBJ1-1, with D perhaps matching TRBD1 (5 bases). V was shortened by 0 bases and J by 1 base, with 19 bases between the two germline ends. Germline V gene sequence: CDR1 SGHRS, CDR2 YFSETQ. The CDR3 consists of 18 residues. The CDR3 here is CASSLGPGLQRTNTEAFF. The CDR3 DNA sequence: TGCGCCAGCAGCTTGGGGCCGGGACTGCAAAGGACGAACACTGAAGCTTTCTTT.

CDR3 protein: CASSGSGGALNEQFF. The CDR3 DNA reads as TGTGCCAGCAGCGGTAGCGGGGGGGCCCTTAATGAGCAGTTCTTC. The gene calls are TRBV5-4 and TRBJ2-1; the match to TRBD2 covers 11 bases. Germline V gene data show CDR1 as SGHNT and CDR2 as YYREEE (reference sequence). V lost 4 bases and J lost 7; bases outside the gene matches: 7. This CDR3 is built from 15 residues.

A single count supports this clone. The rearrangement joins TRBV7-2 to TRBJ1-1; 7 nucleotides align to TRBD1. Trimming at V came to 0 bases and at J to 8 bases, leaving 6 bases not matched to a gene. The CDR3 runs to 14 residues. Germline V gene data show CDR1 as SGHTA and CDR2 as FQGNSA. The CDR3: CASSLAMGQIEAFF. The CDR3, as DNA: TGTGCCAGCAGCTTAGCTATGGGACAGATAGAAGCTTTCTTT.

V is TRBV6-6 and J is TRBJ2-5; D unclear. V was shortened by 7 bases and J by 2 bases, with 11 bases between the two germline ends. The CDR3 consists of 13 residues. Germline lookup yields CDR1 MNHNY and CDR2 SVGAGI (reference sequence). In nucleotides, the CDR3 is TGTGCCAGCACGAGACATCCACAAGAGACCCAGTACTTC. Translation: CASTRHPQETQYF.